These 22 T cell receptor beta chains share one sample of origin, sequenced in a study of T cells in Graves' hyperthyroidism and ophthalmopathy. Template material for amplifying TCR beta CDR3 regions consisted of RNA transcripts. Initially, a first-round RT-PCR of the TCR CDR3 employed the HTBI primer set. TCRdb recomputed calls from the multiplex PCR reads with MiXCR, one row per CDR3 protein. The sample shows 250,000 or so distinct CDR3 sequences, roughly 15% of them seen only once. The specimen sequenced was blood. The receptors shown here come from a woman between 45 and 65 years old with Graves' hyperthyroidism that later progressed to Graves' ophthalmopathy.

This clonotype was seen only a few times. The V and J genes are TRBV10-3 and TRBJ1-2; 9 bases are shared with TRBD1. The V segment lost 9 bases and the J segment 8 bases; nucleotides outside the gene matches: 10. CDR3 length: 13 residues. Germline-derived CDR1 and CDR2 are ENHRY and SYGVKD. The chain's CDR3 is CAMRDRESRGYTF. CDR3 coding DNA: TGTGCCATGCGGGACAGGGAATCGCGGGGCTACACCTTC.

Ten or more counts support this clonotype. The rearrangement joins TRBV20-1 to TRBJ1-1, with D unresolved. From germline, CDR1 is DFQATT and CDR2 SNEGSKA (reference sequence). V gave up 1 base and J gave up 0 bases, with 15 bases separating them. This CDR3 spans 16 amino acids. The CDR3 DNA reads TGCAGTGCTAGAGGTAATGCTAAGACCTTGAACACTGAAGCTTTCTTT. It specifies CSARGNAKTLNTEAFF.

This clonotype turned up a few times. This sequence joins TRBV19 and TRBJ1-1, with D perhaps matching TRBD1 (5 bases). The CDR3 has 14 amino acids. Germline V lookup: CDR1 LNHDA, CDR2 SQIVND (reference sequence). V was cut by 7 bases and J by 1 base, with 13 bases left in between. The DNA of the CDR3 is TGTGCCAGTAACTTGAGGGGAAAGAACACTGAAGCTTTCTTT. Amino acid sequence: CASNLRGKNTEAFF.

In its sample, this clonotype was seen many times. V is TRBV5-5 and J is TRBJ2-7; 14 bases align to TRBD2. Per germline, CDR1 SGHKS and CDR2 YYEKEE (reference sequence). After removal of 7 bases from V and 5 bases from J, the junction contained 11 bases not matched to a gene. This CDR3 has 16 residues. The CDR3 DNA is TGTGCCAGCTCCCTGGGACTAGCGGGAGCGTTGGACGAGCAGTACTTC. Translation gives CASSLGLAGALDEQYF. Based on the CDR3 plus reference TRBV5-5 and TRBJ2-7, the full variable domain is DAGVTQSPTHLIKTRGQQVTLRCSPISGHKSVSWYQQVLGQGPQFIFQYYEKEERGRGNFPDRFSARQFPNYSSELNVNALLLGDSALYLCASSLGLAGALDEQYFGPGTRLTVT.

The table lists this clonotype with many counts. This rearrangement joins TRBV5-1 to TRBJ2-7; the match to TRBD2 covers 9 bases. CDR1 is SGHRS, CDR2 YFSETQ, per germline. The CDR3 length is 16 residues. V gave up 0 bases and J gave up 4 bases; unmatched junction bases: 8. The CDR3 here is CASSLVVLAGGYEQYF. In nucleotides, the CDR3 is TGCGCCAGCAGCTTGGTTGTACTAGCGGGTGGATACGAGCAGTACTTC.

This clonotype was picked up a small number of times. Lacking the conserved final phenylalanine or tryptophan, this CDR3 likely reflects a read error. The rearrangement uses TRBV5-1 and TRBJ2-7; D not resolved. V was clipped by 5 bases and J by 3 bases, with 15 bases between them. Germline V gene lookup returns CDR1 SGHRS and CDR2 YFSETQ. The CDR3 has 14 amino acids. CDR3 in amino acids: CASRNGPRRYEQYL. The CDR3 DNA is TGCGCCAGCAGAAATGGCCCTCGACGCTACGAGCAGTACCTC.

Many counts were recorded for this clonotype. This chain connects TRBV20-1 to TRBJ2-7, with 9 nucleotides matching TRBD1. Germline values: CDR1 DFQATT, CDR2 SNEGSKA (reference sequence). The CDR3 contains 15 residues. The J segment lost 3 bases and the V segment lost 6 bases, leaving 12 bases of the junction unmatched. CDR3 in DNA: TGCAGTGCGATATCCCCGGGACAGGGTGACTACGAGCAGTACTTC. This gives the protein CSAISPGQGDYEQYF.

V usage is TRBV7-2 and J usage is TRBJ2-1, with D possibly matching TRBD2 (7 bases). Germline assignment: CDR1 SGHTA and CDR2 FQGNSA. CDR3 length equals 15 residues. V was clipped by 2 bases and J by 6 bases, with 14 bases between them. CDR3 coding DNA: TGTGCCAGCAGCTTAACGCAGGGGAGGGTCAATGAGCAGTTCTTC. As protein: CASSLTQGRVNEQFF.

This clonotype was seen many times. The chain employs TRBV6-1 and TRBJ2-7; 12 bases match TRBD2. CDR3 length: 15 residues. V shed 7 bases and J 4 bases; nucleotides not matched to a gene: 8. The germline V gene has CDR1 MNHNS and CDR2 SASEGT. In DNA, the CDR3 is TGTGCCAGCATCCGGACTAGCGGGGAAAGTTACGAGCAGTACTTC. This gives the protein CASIRTSGESYEQYF.

There are a few counts of this clonotype. The chain combines TRBV20-1 with TRBJ2-1; D gene uncertain. Trimming took 0 bases from V and 7 from J, leaving 7 bases between them. In germline, CDR1 is DFQATT, CDR2 SNEGSKA (reference sequence). This CDR3 has 12 residues. CDR3: CSARDFTNEQFF. As DNA, the CDR3 is TGCAGTGCTAGAGATTTCACGAATGAGCAGTTCTTC.

The chain is built from TRBV3-1 and TRBJ1-2, with a tentative D call TRBD1 (6 bases). The CDR3 sequence is 16 residues long. Trimming stripped 4 bases from V and 7 bases from J, with 22 bases between. Germline CDR1 reads LGHDT; CDR2 reads YNNKEL (reference sequence). The CDR3 loop is CASSLLGRGYRSGYTF. CDR3 nucleotides: TGTGCCAGCAGCCTCTTAGGTAGGGGGTATCGTAGTGGCTACACCTTC.

This clonotype was picked up many times. The chain combines TRBV18 with TRBJ2-7; 8 bases match TRBD2. There are 15 residues in the CDR3. Trimming removed 6 bases from V and 3 bases from J; junction bases left unmatched: 10. The germline gives CDR1 KGHSH, CDR2 LQKENI. CDR3 sequence: CASSPFKREIYEQYF. The DNA for the CDR3 is TGTGCCAGCTCCCCTTTCAAGCGGGAGATCTACGAGCAGTACTTC.

This clonotype showed up many times. The chain carries TRBV5-1 and TRBJ2-7; D remains ambiguous. Trimming left V 0 bases short and J 6 bases short, with 16 bases between. Germline values: CDR1 SGHRS, CDR2 YFSETQ. This CDR3 spans 15 amino acids. The CDR3 is CASSLGLPTVVEQYF. The CDR3 DNA is TGCGCCAGCAGCTTGGGGCTACCGACCGTGGTCGAGCAGTACTTC.

This clonotype was counted ten times or more. This chain joins TRBV7-2 and TRBJ2-7; D gene ambiguous. The CDR3 length is 11 residues. V lost 1 base to trimming and J lost 7 bases, with 5 bases between them. The V gene's germline CDR1 is SGHTA and CDR2 FQGNSA. CDR3 nucleotide sequence: TGTGCCAGCAGCTTAGTCTGGGAGCAGTACTTC. This gives the protein CASSLVWEQYF.

V and J are TRBV5-5 and TRBJ2-2; the D call may be TRBD1 or TRBD2 (5 bases each). Germline V lookup: CDR1 SGHKS, CDR2 YYEKEE (reference sequence). The CDR3 is 13 amino acids. The ends were cut back, 3 bases at V and 4 bases at J, with 7 bases in the middle. CDR3 nucleotides: TGTGCCAGCAGCTACGGGGCCACCGGGGAGCTGTTTTTT. This translates into CASSYGATGELFF.

Ten or more counts support this clonotype. The chain couples TRBV5-1 to TRBJ2-7; D perhaps matches TRBD1 (6 bases). V was shortened by 1 base and J by 0 bases, with 11 bases between the two germline ends. This CDR3 has 15 residues. CDR1 is SGHRS and CDR2 is YFSETQ in the germline V gene. The CDR3 DNA reads as TGCGCCAGCAGCTTGAAGGGGGATAGCTCCTACGAGCAGTACTTC. Translated: CASSLKGDSSYEQYF.

This clonotype was counted at least ten times. CDR3: CASSPGTIEVNEQFF. The CDR3 DNA reads TGTGCCAGCAGCCCCGGGACCATTGAAGTCAATGAGCAGTTCTTC. The chain uses TRBV7-8 and TRBJ2-1; D may match TRBD1 or TRBD2 (5 bases each). The V gene lost 5 bases and the J gene lost 6 bases, with 17 bases spanning the gap. The V gene's germline CDR1 is SGHVS and CDR2 FQNEAQ. This CDR3 region has 15 residues.

This clonotype has more than one count but fewer than ten. This chain connects TRBV20-1 to TRBJ1-6, with D possibly being TRBD1 (6 bases). V was shortened by 4 bases and J by 7 bases, with 14 bases between the two germline ends. Germline V gives CDR1 DFQATT, CDR2 SNEGSKA (reference sequence). The CDR3 length is 14 residues. CDR3 in DNA: TGCAGTGCTATCCGGGGGGGCCAGAATTCACCCCTCCACTTT. It codes for CSAIRGGQNSPLHF.

This clonotype has at least ten counts. In DNA, the CDR3 is TGTGCCAGCAGTTCTGACGTAGATGAGCAGTTCTTC. Its translation: CASSSDVDEQFF. The chain recombines TRBV12-3 or TRBV12-4 with TRBJ2-1, with D hard to call. V was trimmed by 4 bases and J by 8 bases, leaving 9 bases between them. The CDR3 consists of 12 residues.

This clonotype has ten or more counts. The V gene is TRBV24-1, the J gene TRBJ2-1; 8 bases are a match to TRBD1. Germline V gives CDR1 KGHDR, CDR2 SFDVKD. Trimming took 7 bases from V and 9 from J; bases not matched to a gene: 7. The CDR3 has 13 residues. This chain's CDR3 is CATSLSGGGEQFF. Here the CDR3 DNA reads TGTGCCACCAGCTTGTCAGGGGGCGGTGAGCAGTTCTTC.

This clonotype has a handful of counts. V gene TRBV5-1 combines with J gene TRBJ2-6, with 12 bases identical to TRBD1. Losses at the gene ends were 0 bases for V and 2 bases for J; bases not matched to a gene: 6. CDR3 length: 19 residues. Germline CDR1 and CDR2: SGHRS and YFSETQ. The CDR3 is CASSLGTGTGGAGANVLTF. For the CDR3, the DNA is TGCGCCAGCAGCTTGGGCACCGGGACAGGGGGCGCTGGGGCCAACGTCCTGACTTTC.

This clonotype was detected only a few times. This chain links TRBV19 with TRBJ1-5; 7 positions match TRBD1. The CDR3 length is 16 residues. The V gene end was trimmed by 7 bases and the J gene end by 4 bases; junction bases not matched to a gene: 13. Germline V gene data show CDR1 as LNHDA and CDR2 as SQIVND (reference sequence). The CDR3, as DNA: TGTGCCAGTACCGCGGGACAGCTACTATGGAATCAGCCCCAGCATTTT. It encodes CASTAGQLLWNQPQHF.